Presented here are 17 T cell receptor beta chains from one specimen sequenced in a study of cytomegalovirus exposure and HLA in healthy donors. 60 Vbeta and 13 Jbeta primers were used in PCR. This table comes from immunoSEQ multiplex PCR, and its TCRdb copy is limited to in-frame clones, with some not included. The profile shows about 86,000 clones, 78% of them singletons. Sequencing was carried out using PBMCs. Receptors were obtained from a male donor in good health and CMV-seropositive.

This clone has a single count. The chain combines TRBV5-1 with TRBJ1-1, with D perhaps matching TRBD1 (5 bases). Germline lookup yields CDR1 SGHRS and CDR2 YFSETQ. V was pared by 0 bases and J by 1 base, with 13 bases between. This CDR3 comprises 16 residues. The CDR3 sequence is CASSLGQLNTNTEAFF. CDR3 DNA sequence: TGCGCCAGCAGCTTGGGACAGTTAAATACGAACACTGAAGCTTTCTTT.

The chain has TRBV5-1 and TRBJ2-7; 9 bases map to TRBD1. The germline V gene has CDR1 SGHRS and CDR2 YFSETQ. CDR3 size: 17 residues. Trimming took 5 bases from V and 1 from J; bases not matched to a gene: 13. This CDR3 is CASSLVGVGQGSYEQYF. As DNA, the CDR3 is TGCGCCAGCAGTCTAGTTGGTGTGGGACAGGGTTCCTACGAGCAGTACTTC.

The chain uses TRBV19 and TRBJ2-3; unclear D gene. Germline CDR1 reads LNHDA; CDR2 reads SQIVND (reference sequence). This CDR3 has 13 residues. The ends were cut back, 2 bases at V and 2 bases at J, with 5 bases in the middle. CDR3 amino acids: CASSIPNTDTQYF. The CDR3 bases are TGTGCCAGTAGTATACCCAACACAGATACGCAGTATTTT.

V gene TRBV19 combines with J gene TRBJ2-7; 9 bases fit TRBD2. CDR3 length: 14 residues. CDR1 is LNHDA, CDR2 SQIVND, per germline (reference sequence). Trimming cost V 3 bases and J 4 bases; bases outside gene matches: 4. CDR3 protein: CASSIALAGYEQYF. The CDR3 nucleotides are TGTGCCAGTAGTATTGCCCTAGCGGGGTACGAGCAGTACTTC.

The genes are TRBV15 and TRBJ2-2; D is undetermined. V was cut by 3 bases and J by 5 bases, with 10 bases left in between. The CDR3 is made up of 14 amino acids. In germline, CDR1 is LNHNV, CDR2 YYDKDF (reference sequence). CDR3 in amino acids: CATSSPTGTGELFF. As DNA, the CDR3 is TGTGCCACCAGCAGCCCAACCGGGACCGGGGAGCTGTTTTTT.

J is TRBJ1-1 and V is TRBV5-1; TRBD1 matches 10 bases. The CDR3 loop spans 15 amino acids. V lost 4 bases to trimming and J lost 2 bases; unmatched junction nucleotides: 5. Germline V gene data show CDR1 as SGHRS and CDR2 as YFSETQ. The CDR3 here is CASSPRTGGNTEAFF. The CDR3 DNA is TGCGCCAGCAGCCCCCGGACAGGGGGTAACACTGAAGCTTTCTTT.

The rearrangement joins TRBV10-3 to TRBJ1-3; 9 nucleotides line up with TRBD1. The CDR3 spans 15 residues. After removal of 6 bases from V and 9 bases from J, the junction contained 12 bases not matched to a gene. Germline CDR1 ENHRY, CDR2 SYGVKD. This CDR3 reads CAIRHRDRDRGTIYF. For the CDR3, the DNA is TGTGCCATCAGGCACCGGGACAGGGATCGAGGCACCATATATTTT.

The chain couples TRBV7-9 to TRBJ2-1, with TRBD2 matching over 8 bases. Germline CDR1 reads SEHNR; CDR2 reads FQNEAQ (reference sequence). V dropped 5 bases and J dropped 1; count of bases not matched to a gene: 4. The CDR3 totals 15 residues. The DNA of the CDR3 is TGTGCCAGCAGCCAAAGCGGGAGATCCTACAATGAGCAGTTCTTC. Its protein product is CASSQSGRSYNEQFF. The whole variable domain, filled in from reference TRBV7-9 and TRBJ2-1, reads DTGVSQNPRHKITKRGQNVTFRCDPISEHNRLYWYRQTLGQGPEFLTYFQNEAQLEKSRLLSDRFSAERPKGSFSTLEIQRTEQGDSAMYLCASSQSGRSYNEQFFGPGTRLTVL.

This chain links TRBV5-1 with TRBJ2-1, with D possibly matching TRBD2 (5 bases). The CDR3 has 12 residues. Trimming took 3 bases from V and 9 from J, leaving 10 bases between them. Germline V lookup: CDR1 SGHRS, CDR2 YFSETQ. The CDR3 DNA reads as TGCGCCAGCAGCTGGGCTCGGGGTGAGCAGTTCTTC. Protein sequence: CASSWARGEQFF.

V and J are TRBV6-5 and TRBJ2-2, with D uncertain. Germline V gene lookup returns CDR1 MNHEY and CDR2 SVGAGI. Trimming cost V 4 bases and J 8 bases, with 5 bases left between them. The CDR3 covers 11 residues. Written as DNA, the CDR3 is TGTGCCAGCAGTTCCCTAGGGGAGCTGTTTTTT. Amino acid sequence: CASSSLGELFF.

This clone came up a few times. The chain combines TRBV5-5 with TRBJ2-1, with D possibly TRBD1 on 6 matching bases. The CDR3 extends over 15 amino acids. Trimming shortened V by 4 bases and J by 1 base, and 12 bases separated the two germline ends. From germline, CDR1 is SGHKS and CDR2 YYEKEE (reference sequence). The CDR3 DNA sequence: TGTGCCAGCAGCACATACAGGGTTTCCTACAATGAGCAGTTCTTC. Its protein is CASSTYRVSYNEQFF.

The V and J genes are TRBV28 and TRBJ2-3, with D possibly TRBD2 on 6 matching bases. The CDR3 has 16 residues. Germline CDR1 and CDR2: MDHEN and SYDVKM. The germline V and J ends were trimmed by 4 bases and 6 bases, with 20 bases remaining between them. CDR3 coding DNA: TGTGCCAGCAGTTCAGCCCGACTAGGGTACGGCGATACGCAGTATTTT. Encoded protein: CASSSARLGYGDTQYF. Filled out from reference TRBV28 and TRBJ2-3, the complete variable domain reads DVKVTQSSRYLVKRTGEKVFLECVQDMDHENMFWYRQDPGLGLRLIYFSYDVKMKEKGDIPEGYSVSREKKERFSLILESASTNQTSMYLCASSSARLGYGDTQYFGPGTRLTVL.

V usage is TRBV5-4 and J usage is TRBJ2-5; the match to TRBD1 covers 8 bases. The CDR3 spans 14 residues. Germline V gene sequence: CDR1 SGHNT, CDR2 YYREEE (reference sequence). V trimming: 3 bases; J trimming: 5 bases; junction bases outside the gene matches: 6. The CDR3 DNA reads TGTGCCAGCAGCTCGACAGGGGATGCGGAGACCCAGTACTTC. It encodes CASSSTGDAETQYF.

This clone was recorded once. The rearrangement links TRBV5-4 to TRBJ2-1; 8 positions agree with TRBD1. V trimming: 0 bases; J trimming: 5 bases; junction bases outside the gene matches: 7. Looked up from germline, CDR1 is SGHNT and CDR2 is YYREEE (reference sequence). The CDR3 loop spans 16 amino acids. CDR3 residues: CASSLGLGQVNNEQFF. CDR3 sequence (DNA): TGTGCCAGCAGCTTGGGTTTGGGACAGGTAAACAATGAGCAGTTCTTC.

The chain has TRBV7-2 and TRBJ2-1; 9 positions agree with TRBD2. J gave up 4 bases and V 2 bases, and 9 bases lay outside the gene matches. The CDR3 contains 17 residues. Germline V lookup: CDR1 SGHTA, CDR2 FQGNSA. This CDR3 is CASSLPSGLAGYNEQFF. The CDR3 region has the DNA TGTGCCAGCAGCTTACCGAGCGGTCTAGCGGGGTACAATGAGCAGTTCTTC.

The CDR3 is CASSFSSYEQYF. CDR3 coding DNA: TGCGCCAGCAGCTTTAGCTCCTACGAGCAGTACTTC. The V gene is TRBV5-1, the J gene TRBJ2-7; D is unresolved. With 2 bases removed from V and 0 bases from J, the gap between germline ends came to 3 bases. The CDR3 is made up of 12 amino acids. Germline values: CDR1 SGHRS, CDR2 YFSETQ.

This rearrangement joins TRBV7-9 to TRBJ2-7; TRBD2 is a possible D gene (6 bases). This CDR3 contains 16 residues. CDR1 is SEHNR and CDR2 is FQNEAQ in the germline V gene (reference sequence). V was pared by 2 bases and J by 7 bases, with 21 bases between. The CDR3 spells CASSLIVGGSGGEQYF. CDR3 DNA sequence: TGTGCCAGCAGCTTAATAGTGGGCGGCAGTGGGGGGGAGCAGTACTTC.